The 22 T cell receptor beta chains in this list originate from one sample, sequenced in a study of CD8+CD57+ T cells in acquired aplastic anemia. It was patients with CD8+CD57+ cell expansion by flow cytometry who were chosen for sequencing. Genomic DNA templated the TCR beta VDJ and CDR3 profiling. Each CDR3 protein gets one entry after TCRdb re-called the reads with MiXCR. The sample includes about 150,000 distinct CDR3 sequences, around half of them seen just once. Sequences were obtained from sorted CD4+, CD8+, or CD8+CD57+ T cells (not recorded which) from PBMCs. The receptors here all came from a human donor with aplastic anemia.

V usage is TRBV2 and J usage is TRBJ2-7, with TRBD1 matching over 7 bases. The CDR3 is 11 residues long. In germline, CDR1 is SNHLY, CDR2 FYNNEI. Trimming cost V 8 bases and J 9 bases; bases outside gene matches: 7. For the CDR3, the DNA is TGTGCCAGCGGCTCCAGACAGGGGCAGTACTTC. Translating gives CASGSRQGQYF.

This clonotype was recorded at least ten times. This may arise from a read error, as a much more abundant clone is one base away. The final CDR3 position lacks the conserved phenylalanine or tryptophan, pointing to a likely read error. The gene calls are TRBV19 and TRBJ2-7; TRBD2 is a possible D gene (6 bases). Germline loops: CDR1 LNHDA, CDR2 SQIVND (reference sequence). V lost 3 bases and J lost 5, with 14 bases in between. The CDR3 covers 14 residues. CDR3 DNA sequence: TGTGCCAGTAGTATGGGGGGTAATGAGAACGAGCAGTACCTC. It encodes CASSMGGNENEQYL.

This clonotype was observed at least ten times. The chain recombines TRBV5-8 with TRBJ2-1; 8 positions agree with TRBD2. With 0 bases clipped from V and 10 bases from J, the junction kept 9 bases outside the gene matches. The germline V gene encodes CDR1 SGHTS and CDR2 YDEGEE. The CDR3 length is 15 residues. The CDR3 DNA is TGTGCCAGCAGCTTGGTGGGGACTAGAGTAGACGAGCAGTTCTTC. Protein sequence: CASSLVGTRVDEQFF.

The chain employs TRBV4-2 and TRBJ1-2; D remains unclear. The V gene lost 5 bases and the J gene lost 8 bases, with 15 bases spanning the gap. Germline assignment: CDR1 LGHNA and CDR2 YNFKEQ. The CDR3 is made up of 13 amino acids. DNA of the CDR3: TGTGCCAGCAGCTTTTCCCGTTCAGGCGGCTACACCTTC. Protein product: CASSFSRSGGYTF.

The table lists this clonotype with many counts. Sequence at one end of the junction differs from germline and may be a read error. This chain links TRBV20-1 with TRBJ1-1; D call uncertain. The CDR3 sequence is 14 residues long. CDR1 and CDR2 (germline): DFQATT, SNEGSKA (reference sequence). CDR3 in DNA: TGCAGTGCGAGAGAATCGTCACCCGACACTGAAGCTTTCTTT. It is translated as CSARESSPDTEAFF.

This clonotype appeared a few times. The V and J genes are TRBV19 and TRBJ2-7; 9 nucleotides agree with TRBD1. CDR1 and CDR2 (germline): LNHDA, SQIVND (reference sequence). The CDR3 runs to 13 residues. CDR3 nucleotide sequence: TGTGCTAGAGATCACAGGGGGCTCTACGAGCAGTACTTC. This gives the protein CARDHRGLYEQYF.

V is TRBV2 and J is TRBJ2-1, with D perhaps matching TRBD1 (5 bases). CDR1 and CDR2 from the germline V gene are SNHLY and FYNNEI. This CDR3 region has 14 residues. Trimming pared 1 base from V and 8 bases from J, leaving 12 bases between. CDR3: CASSEVGLSYEQFF. CDR3 sequence (DNA): TGTGCCAGCAGTGAAGTGGGGCTTTCCTATGAGCAGTTCTTC.

The V and J genes are TRBV20-1 and TRBJ1-3, with D perhaps TRBD1 (5 bases). From germline, CDR1 is DFQATT and CDR2 SNEGSKA (reference sequence). Trimming stripped 6 bases from V and 8 bases from J, with 17 bases between. The CDR3 sequence is 13 residues long. CDR3 region: CSARREGPDTIYF. DNA of the CDR3: TGCAGTGCCCGGAGGGAGGGGCCAGACACCATATATTTT.

The gene calls are TRBV10-3 and TRBJ2-7; 10 nucleotides agree with TRBD1. There are 16 residues in the CDR3. Trimming cost V 2 bases and J 1 base; bases outside gene matches: 5. CDR1 and CDR2 from the germline V gene are ENHRY and SYGVKD. The CDR3, as DNA: TGTGCCATCAGTGAGGCGACAGGGGGCGCATCCTACGAGCAGTACTTC. It translates to CAISEATGGASYEQYF.

DNA of the CDR3: TGCAGTGCTAGATACGGGAGCTCCTATAATTCACCCCTCCACTTT. Residues: CSARYGSSYNSPLHF. This rearrangement joins TRBV20-1 to TRBJ1-6; D gene unclear. Per germline, CDR1 DFQATT and CDR2 SNEGSKA (reference sequence). Trimming cost V 2 bases and J 0 bases, with 8 bases left between them. The CDR3 loop spans 15 amino acids.

This clonotype was seen at least ten times. V and J are TRBV6-1 and TRBJ2-1, with D tentatively TRBD1 (6 bases). Trimming took off 1 base at V and 8 bases at J, with 15 bases between the two ends. Germline values: CDR1 MNHNS, CDR2 SASEGT. This CDR3 is built from 15 residues. The CDR3 protein is CASSEVGQGGHEQFF. CDR3 nucleotides: TGTGCCAGCAGTGAAGTGGGACAAGGAGGCCATGAGCAGTTCTTC.

This clonotype has a single count. The missing conserved phenylalanine or tryptophan at the end of this CDR3 makes a read error likely. The rearrangement uses TRBV10-3 and TRBJ2-3; D may be TRBD1 (7 bases). Germline values: CDR1 ENHRY, CDR2 SYGVKD. This CDR3 is built from 15 residues. In nucleotides, the CDR3 is TGTGCCATCAATGAGTCAGGGGGGAGTGTAGATACGCAGTATCGT. Protein product: CAINESGGSVDTQYR.

This clonotype appeared many times. The chain recombines TRBV2 with TRBJ1-2; D gene uncertain. CDR1 is SNHLY and CDR2 is FYNNEI in the germline V gene. The length of the CDR3 is 13 residues. Trimming stripped 1 base from V and 4 bases from J, with 7 bases between. The CDR3 here is CASSEGQSYGYTF. The CDR3 nucleotides read TGTGCCAGCAGTGAAGGGCAGTCCTATGGCTACACCTTC.

This clonotype occurred many times. The rearrangement links TRBV20-1 to TRBJ1-6, with a possible D match to TRBD1 (5 bases). The CDR3 spans 13 residues. Trimming took off 7 bases at V and 8 bases at J, with 15 bases between the two ends. CDR1 DFQATT and CDR2 SNEGSKA come from the germline V gene (reference sequence). CDR3 nucleotides: TGCAGTGTAGGCCGGGACGATTATTCACCCCTCCACTTT. Encoded protein: CSVGRDDYSPLHF.

This clonotype showed up many times. The chain employs TRBV4-3 and TRBJ1-1; D ambiguous. Trimming took off 0 bases at V and 7 bases at J, with 15 bases between the two ends. The CDR3 has 15 amino acids. Germline assignment: CDR1 LGHNA and CDR2 YSLEER. CDR3 in DNA: TGCGCCAGCAGCCAAGATTTAACGGGCCTAAGTGAAGCTTTCTTT. It encodes CASSQDLTGLSEAFF.

The table lists this clonotype with a few counts. J is TRBJ2-3 and V is TRBV29-1; D gene ambiguous. Trimming removed 4 bases from V and 0 bases from J, with 8 bases in between. CDR3 length: 13 amino acids. CDR1 is SQVTM and CDR2 is ANQGSEA in the germline V gene. The CDR3 loop reads CSVGWGSTDTQYF. The CDR3 DNA is TGCAGCGTTGGGTGGGGAAGCACAGATACGCAGTATTTT.

The V gene is TRBV20-1, the J gene TRBJ2-2; 7 bases match TRBD1. Trimming cost V 6 bases and J 4 bases; bases outside gene matches: 8. CDR1 and CDR2 from the germline V gene are DFQATT and SNEGSKA (reference sequence). There are 14 residues in the CDR3. In DNA, the CDR3 is TGCAGTGCAAGAACAGGGGAATTCACCGGGGAGCTGTTTTTT. Amino acid sequence: CSARTGEFTGELFF.

V gene TRBV10-3 combines with J gene TRBJ2-5; the D gene is possibly TRBD2 (6 bases). This CDR3 comprises 11 residues. Trimming removed 2 bases from V and 13 bases from J, with 11 bases in between. The germline V gene has CDR1 ENHRY and CDR2 SYGVKD. This CDR3 is CAISEGGFRYF. In nucleotides, the CDR3 is TGTGCCATCAGTGAGGGAGGGTTCCGGTACTTC.

Points on this clonotype: It may be a read error: a sequence one base away is much more abundant. The chain links TRBV29-1 to TRBJ1-1; D unresolved. The ends were cut back, 3 bases at V and 7 bases at J, with 9 bases in the middle. This CDR3 has 11 residues. Germline assignment: CDR1 SQVTM and CDR2 ANQGSEA. The CDR3 nucleotides read TGCAGCGTTGAGGCGGGGTTTGAAGCTTTCTTT. Translation: CSVEAGFEAFF.

This clonotype has ten or more counts. The chain couples TRBV20-1 to TRBJ1-1; D is possibly TRBD1 (6 bases). The length of the CDR3 is 19 residues. V lost 0 bases and J 5 bases, leaving 28 bases between the germline ends. CDR1 DFQATT and CDR2 SNEGSKA come from the germline V gene (reference sequence). For the CDR3, the DNA is TGCAGTGCTAGAGATGATGTGGGGGACATCCTCCTCAGAGGAACTGAAGCTTTCTTT. Protein sequence: CSARDDVGDILLRGTEAFF.

The gene calls are TRBV29-1 and TRBJ2-7, with D perhaps TRBD2 (5 bases). V lost 4 bases to trimming and J lost 5 bases, with 24 bases between them. Germline values: CDR1 SQVTM, CDR2 ANQGSEA. The CDR3 consists of 16 residues. CDR3 in amino acids: CSVVWAVGIISDEQYF. The CDR3 DNA reads as TGCAGCGTTGTTTGGGCAGTTGGGATTATTAGCGACGAGCAGTACTTC.

The V call is TRBV5-8, the J call TRBJ1-6; D remains unclear. The germline V gene encodes CDR1 SGHTS and CDR2 YDEGEE. The length of the CDR3 is 13 residues. V lost 6 bases, J lost 12 bases, and 16 bases lay in between. CDR3 sequence reads: CASTQSLGRPLHF. CDR3 DNA sequence: TGTGCCAGCACTCAGTCACTAGGGAGACCCCTCCACTTT.